This TCR beta chain was documented in a study of OX40 agonist ivuxolimab in advanced cancers. On the study more broadly: Patients' therapy was ivuxolimab, an antibody that acts as an agonist of OX40 (CD134). A mean age of roughly 66 years, range roughly 20 to 90, was recorded, and approximately 80% were male. Study-level findings and limits: Specificity for antigen went undetermined in the expanded peripheral T cells. Partly responding patients at 0.1-3.0 mg/kg showed some of the smallest clonal expansion.

V was clipped by 7 bases and J by 4 bases, with 7 bases between them. From germline, CDR1 is WSHSY and CDR2 SAAADI. The CDR3 covers 11 residues. Only in-frame clones appear in the TCRdb table, and some are missing; sequencing was by immunoSEQ multiplex PCR. The sample yields 72,000 or so clones, about nine tenths seen once. With regard to this clone: Its antigen is unknown.

The TCR originated in an adult with an advanced solid tumor such as melanoma, head and neck, liver or kidney cancer. The genes are TRBV10-2 and TRBJ1-2; D call uncertain. The starting material was CD4+ or CD8+ T cells sorted from blood, obtained in a trial of the OX40 agonist ivuxolimab. The CDR3 region has the DNA TGCGCCAGCACGGATAGCTATGGCTACACCTTC. As protein: CASTDSYGYTF.